The 21 T cell receptor beta chains reported below all come from one sample, sequenced in a study of blood T cells in healthy people across ages. A second roughly 7 to 11 cycle PCR used barcoded and J-beta primers. TCRdb fed the 5' RACE reads into MiXCR, producing one record per CDR3 protein. The data contain about 970,000 distinct CDR3 sequences, roughly 50% of them seen just once; the ten biggest clones take up about 22%. Sample: blood. These receptor sequences come from an older woman in good health.

This clonotype was counted only a few times. The CDR3 is CASSQRGTGQETQYF. The CDR3 DNA is TGTGCCAGCAGTCAACGAGGGACAGGGCAAGAGACCCAGTACTTC. V usage is TRBV6-2 or TRBV6-3 and J usage is TRBJ2-5, with 9 positions matching TRBD1. Germline V gene lookup returns CDR1 MNHEY and CDR2 SVGEGT. The CDR3 extends over 15 amino acids. V shed 5 bases and J 2 bases; nucleotides not matched to a gene: 6.

Points on this clonotype: Sequence at one end of the junction differs from germline and may be a read error. The chain has TRBV5-5 and TRBJ2-7, with 13 bases identical to TRBD2. Germline-derived CDR1 and CDR2 are SGHKS and YYEKEE (reference sequence). This CDR3 has 16 amino acids. In DNA, the CDR3 is TGTGCCGGCAGCTTGGGACTAGCGGGGTCTTCCTACGAGCAGTACTTC. Encoded protein: CAGSLGLAGSSYEQYF.

The V and J genes are TRBV7-2 and TRBJ2-5, with a possible D match to TRBD2 (5 bases). The germline CDR1 and CDR2 sequences are SGHTA and FQGNSA. V lost 5 bases and J lost 3, with 10 bases in between. The CDR3 sequence is 13 residues long. The CDR3 nucleotides read TGTGCCAGCAGCGTATTGCGGGAAGAGACCCAGTACTTC. Encoded protein: CASSVLREETQYF.

This clonotype was counted only a few times. This chain uses TRBV4-2 with TRBJ2-5; D may match TRBD1 or TRBD2 (5 bases each). V was trimmed by 4 bases and J by 5 bases, leaving 23 bases between them. Germline CDR1 reads LGHNA; CDR2 reads YNFKEQ. This CDR3 spans 17 amino acids. The CDR3: CASSPVGDGALGETQYF. The CDR3 region has the DNA TGTGCCAGCAGCCCCGTGGGTGACGGGGCCCTAGGGGAGACCCAGTACTTC.

This clonotype was seen more than once but under ten times. The chain uses TRBV3-1 and TRBJ1-2, with 9 bases aligning to TRBD1. After removal of 1 base from V and 4 bases from J, the junction contained 4 bases not matched to a gene. CDR1 is LGHDT and CDR2 is YNNKEL in the germline V gene (reference sequence). The CDR3 runs to 15 residues. CDR3 amino acids: CASSQVSGQGYGYTF. The CDR3 DNA reads as TGTGCCAGCAGCCAAGTATCGGGACAGGGCTATGGCTACACCTTC.

The chain recombines TRBV20-1 with TRBJ2-7; 9 bases match TRBD2. The J segment lost 2 bases and the V segment lost 6 bases, leaving 5 bases of the junction unmatched. The germline V gene has CDR1 DFQATT and CDR2 SNEGSKA (reference sequence). This CDR3 region has 13 residues. The DNA of the CDR3 is TGCAGTGCCGAGGAGCGGGGGGCCTACGAGCAGTACTTC. It codes for CSAEERGAYEQYF.

This clonotype showed up just once. A junction boundary mismatches the germline segment, possibly from a read error. The chain recombines TRBV12-3 or TRBV12-4 with TRBJ2-7; 11 nucleotides match TRBD2. The CDR3 sequence is 16 residues long. CDR3 sequence: CVSSTSTSGSIYEQYF. CDR3 DNA: TGTGTCAGCAGTACCAGTACTAGCGGGAGTATCTACGAGCAGTACTTC.

This chain uses TRBV13 with TRBJ2-7; no firm D call. This CDR3 region has 12 residues. V shed 5 bases and J shed 5 bases, with 10 bases lying between them. Germline loops: CDR1 PRHDT, CDR2 FYEKMQ (reference sequence). CDR3 in DNA: TGTGCCAGCAGCCAAGGGATAGACGAGCAGTACTTC. Protein product: CASSQGIDEQYF.

Concerning this clonotype: A read error may account for a junction end that differs from germline. The V and J genes are TRBV4-1 and TRBJ2-1, with no clear D. The CDR3 consists of 15 residues. Germline values: CDR1 MGHRA, CDR2 YSYEKL. DNA of the CDR3: TGCGCCGGCAGCCAAGCCCCCGCGGTGGGCGATGAGCAGTTCTTC. Translating gives CAGSQAPAVGDEQFF.

This clonotype was picked up one time. The rearrangement joins TRBV9 to TRBJ2-7; D unclear. Trimming took 0 bases from V and 10 from J, leaving 20 bases between them. The V gene's germline CDR1 is SGDLS and CDR2 YYNGEE. The CDR3 is 15 amino acids. For the CDR3, the DNA is TGTGCCAGCAGCGTAGGAGAGACGGGCTTATGGCCCCAGTACTTC. Its protein is CASSVGETGLWPQYF.

This chain uses TRBV12-3 or TRBV12-4 with TRBJ2-5; the match to TRBD2 covers 7 bases. The DNA end is more similar to TRBJ2-7, so the J call may be wrong. The CDR3 covers 16 residues. The CDR3 DNA reads TGTGCCAGCAGTTTTCCCTTAGCGGGCCGTATCCACGAGCAGTACTTC. The encoded protein is CASSFPLAGRIHEQYF.

Worth noting for this clonotype: The germline gene is not matched at one end of the junction; a read error may be the cause. The gene calls are TRBV7-2 and TRBJ2-1; no clear D. This CDR3 spans 14 amino acids. Germline CDR1 reads SGHTA; CDR2 reads FQGNSA. CDR3 amino acids: CVSSLVGGYNEQFF. The CDR3 DNA is TGTGTCAGCAGCTTAGTCGGTGGGTACAATGAGCAGTTCTTC.

The table lists this clonotype with a count of one. The V call is TRBV5-1, the J call TRBJ2-1, with D perhaps TRBD2 (6 bases). Germline-derived CDR1 and CDR2 are SGHRS and YFSETQ. Trimming removed 2 bases at V and 8 bases at J, with 14 bases between. The CDR3 runs to 14 residues. The CDR3 DNA is TGCGCCAGCAGCTTCGGACTATCTTGGGATGAGCAGTTCTTC. This sequence encodes CASSFGLSWDEQFF.

This clonotype was counted a few times. This chain links TRBV14 with TRBJ2-7; no firm D call. The CDR3 loop spans 14 amino acids. CDR1 is SGHDN and CDR2 is FVKESK in the germline V gene. With 0 bases removed from V and 2 bases from J, the gap between germline ends came to 8 bases. CDR3: CASSQDRRAYEQYF. The CDR3 region has the DNA TGTGCCAGCAGCCAAGATAGACGGGCCTACGAGCAGTACTTC.

The chain has TRBV11-2 and TRBJ2-1, with D possibly matching TRBD1 (6 bases). The CDR3 loop spans 15 amino acids. Trimming shortened V by 3 bases and J by 8 bases, and 17 bases separated the two germline ends. Germline lookup yields CDR1 SGHAT and CDR2 FQNNGV. The CDR3 here is CASSFWTGTSHEQFF. The CDR3 DNA sequence: TGTGCCAGCAGCTTCTGGACCGGGACATCGCATGAGCAGTTCTTC. Based on the CDR3 plus reference TRBV11-2 and TRBJ2-1, the full variable domain is EAGVAQSPRYKIIEKRQSVAFWCNPISGHATLYWYQQILGQGPKLLIQFQNNGVVDDSQLPKDRFSAERLKGVDSTLKIQPAKLEDSAVYLCASSFWTGTSHEQFFGPGTRLTVL.

The chain combines TRBV18 with TRBJ2-4; 9 bases match TRBD2. CDR1 is KGHSH and CDR2 is LQKENI in the germline V gene. After removal of 5 bases from V and 13 bases from J, the junction contained 15 bases not matched to a gene. The CDR3 has 15 residues. CDR3 DNA: TGTGCCAGCTCAAAGAGGGGTAGCGGGAGACGGGAGCAGTACTTC. Translation: CASSKRGSGRREQYF.

This chain links TRBV29-1 with TRBJ2-7; 7 nucleotides match TRBD1. The tail of the sequence fits TRBJ2-5 better, so the J call may be wrong. CDR1 is SQVTM, CDR2 ANQGSEA, per germline. The CDR3 is 12 residues long. The CDR3 DNA reads TGCAGCGTTTTTCGACAGGGTCAGACCCAGTACTTC. It translates to CSVFRQGQTQYF.

The chain is built from TRBV12-3 or TRBV12-4 and TRBJ1-5; D gene unclear. The CDR3 contains 14 residues. Trimming pared 5 bases from V and 3 bases from J, leaving 11 bases between. The CDR3, as DNA: TGTGCCAGCAGTCTGCGGACCCTCAATCAGCCCCAGCATTTT. This translates into CASSLRTLNQPQHF.

This clonotype was detected only once. The genes are TRBV10-1 and TRBJ2-7; perhaps TRBD1 as D (5 bases). Germline-derived CDR1 and CDR2 are WNHNN and SYGVQD (reference sequence). The CDR3 extends over 14 amino acids. Trimming pared 3 bases from V and 5 bases from J, leaving 14 bases between. Here the CDR3 reads CASSDRAASDEQYF. DNA of the CDR3: TGCGCCAGCAGTGACAGGGCAGCGTCGGACGAGCAGTACTTC.

The rearrangement links TRBV3-1 to TRBJ1-1; D might be TRBD1 (5 bases). With 4 bases removed from V and 5 bases from J, the gap between germline ends came to 11 bases. The CDR3 is 13 residues long. The germline CDR1 and CDR2 sequences are LGHDT and YNNKEL (reference sequence). CDR3 nucleotides: TGTGCCAGCAGCCCAGGGACCTTTACTGAAGCTTTCTTT. It is translated as CASSPGTFTEAFF. The full variable domain, completed using reference TRBV3-1 and TRBJ1-1, is DTAVSQTPKYLVTQMGNDKSIKCEQNLGHDTMYWYKQDSKKFLKIMFSYNNKELIINETVPNRFSPKSPDKAHLNLHINSLELGDSAVYFCASSPGTFTEAFFGQGTRLTVV.

This chain uses TRBV7-9 with TRBJ2-2; the match to TRBD1 covers 9 bases. CDR1 SEHNR and CDR2 FQNEAQ come from the germline V gene (reference sequence). V lost 7 bases and J lost 1; bases outside the gene matches: 7. The CDR3 consists of 16 residues. The CDR3 DNA follows: TGTGCCAGCAACTTCCCGGGACAGGGGAACACCGGGGAGCTGTTTTTT. It specifies CASNFPGQGNTGELFF.